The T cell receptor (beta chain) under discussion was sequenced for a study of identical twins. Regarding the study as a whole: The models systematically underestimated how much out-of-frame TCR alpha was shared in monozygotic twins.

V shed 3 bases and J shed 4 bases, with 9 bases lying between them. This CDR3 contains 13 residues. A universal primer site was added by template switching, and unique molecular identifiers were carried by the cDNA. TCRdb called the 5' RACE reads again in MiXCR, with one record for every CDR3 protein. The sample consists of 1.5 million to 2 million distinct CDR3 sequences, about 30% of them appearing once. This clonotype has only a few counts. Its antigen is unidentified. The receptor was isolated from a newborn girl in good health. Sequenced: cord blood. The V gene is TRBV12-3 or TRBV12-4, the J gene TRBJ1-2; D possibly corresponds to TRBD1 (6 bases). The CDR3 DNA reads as TGTGCCAGCAGTTTTTTGGGGGCCTATGGCTACACCTTC. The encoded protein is CASSFLGAYGYTF.